This T cell receptor (beta chain) was recovered during a study of STAT5B mutations in CD4+ large granular lymphocyte leukemia. Looking at the study overall: Healthy donors showed HLA-associated enrichment of the CDR3 'QG' motif.

The method was immunoSEQ multiplex PCR; TCRdb's version includes in-frame clones alone and lacks a portion of them. The sample has some 41,000 clones, approximately 84% seen once. A word on this clone: Its antigen is still unknown.

Study-wide findings and caveats: Main leukemic clonotypes were patient-specific, but 20% to 25% appeared at low frequency elsewhere. Patient CD4-sorted repertoires looked more clonal than healthy CD4+ repertoires, even without putative leukemic clones.

V was clipped by 4 bases and J by 4 bases, with 7 bases between them. The CDR3 contains 12 residues. Germline CDR1 reads LNHDA; CDR2 reads SQIVND (reference sequence). The rearrangement joins TRBV19 to TRBJ1-2; D is undetermined. The TCR comes from a human donor in good health. Sequences were obtained from CD4+ T cells from blood buffy coats. CDR3: CASSRPVYGYTF. In DNA, the CDR3 is TGTGCCAGTAGTAGGCCCGTCTATGGCTACACCTTC.